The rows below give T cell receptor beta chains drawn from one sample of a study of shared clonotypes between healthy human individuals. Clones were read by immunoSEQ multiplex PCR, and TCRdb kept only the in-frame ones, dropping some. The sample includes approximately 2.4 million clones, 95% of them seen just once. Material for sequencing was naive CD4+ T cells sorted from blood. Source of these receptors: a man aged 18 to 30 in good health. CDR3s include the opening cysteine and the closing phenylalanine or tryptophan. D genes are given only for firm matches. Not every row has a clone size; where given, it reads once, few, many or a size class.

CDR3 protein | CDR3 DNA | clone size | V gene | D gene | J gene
CASSQDGSSDGYTF | TGTGCCAGCAGCCAAGATGGTAGTTCGGATGGCTACACCTTC | - | TRBV4-2 | - | TRBJ1-2
CASSFAGTSVYNEQFF | TGTGCCAGCAGCTTCGCCGGGACTAGCGTCTACAATGAGCAGTTCTTC | once | TRBV11-3 | TRBD2 | TRBJ2-1
CASRELPNTGELFF | TGTGCCAGCCGGGAACTTCCGAACACCGGGGAGCTGTTTTTT | - | TRBV6-5 | - | TRBJ2-2
CASSPRGNTEAFF | TGTGCCAGCAGCCCCCGCGGGAACACTGAAGCTTTCTTT | - | TRBV11-2 | - | TRBJ1-1
CALVADPLRDTQYF | TGTGCCTTGGTAGCGGACCCCCTGCGGGATACGCAGTATTTT | - | TRBV6-1 | - | TRBJ2-3
CASSEPPGQGNQPQHF | TGTGCCAGCAGTGAACCCCCGGGACAGGGCAATCAGCCCCAGCATTTT | - | TRBV6-1 | TRBD1 | TRBJ1-5
CASRSEGVATDTQYF | TGTGCCAGCAGATCAGAGGGGGTGGCGACAGATACGCAGTATTTT | - | TRBV2 | - | TRBJ2-3
CASSLQSDNEKLFF | TGCGCCAGCAGCTTACAGTCGGATAATGAAAAACTGTTTTTT | - | TRBV5-1 | - | TRBJ1-4
CASSRDRGVGETQYF | TGTGCCAGCAGTCGGGACAGGGGTGTTGGAGAGACCCAGTACTTC | - | TRBV7-3 | TRBD1 | TRBJ2-5
CASTSGRATYEQYF | TGTGCCAGCACAAGCGGGAGGGCCACCTACGAGCAGTACTTC | - | TRBV6-5 | TRBD2 | TRBJ2-7
CASSLAANTGELFF | TGCGCCAGCAGCTTGGCTGCGAACACCGGGGAGCTGTTTTTT | - | TRBV5-1 | - | TRBJ2-2
CASSSAGSPPEAFF | TGCGCCAGCAGCTCCGCCGGGTCTCCCCCTGAAGCTTTCTTT | - | TRBV5-1 | - | TRBJ1-1
CAWGARSGNTIYF | TGTGCCTGGGGCGCGCGCTCTGGAAACACCATATATTTT | once | TRBV30 | - | TRBJ1-3
CASSLGPTQETQYF | TGTGCCAGCAGCTTGGGGCCGACCCAAGAGACCCAGTACTTC | once | TRBV9 | - | TRBJ2-5
CATSRALLTSTNEKLFF | TGTGCCACCAGCAGAGCCCTTCTAACCTCAACTAATGAAAAACTGTTTTTT | - | TRBV15 | - | TRBJ1-4
CASSYGIWGRNTEAFF | TGTGCCAGCAGTTATGGCATCTGGGGACGGAACACTGAAGCTTTCTTT | - | TRBV6-5 | - | TRBJ1-1
CASSLIPGTSGEETQYF | TGTGCCAGCAGCTTAATCCCCGGGACTAGCGGGGAAGAGACCCAGTACTTC | - | TRBV7-9 | TRBD2 | TRBJ2-5
CASSLGEGRTNEKLFF | TGTGCCAGCAGCTTGGGCGAGGGGAGGACTAATGAAAAACTGTTTTTT | - | TRBV5-8 | - | TRBJ1-4
CASSVIGFATDTQYF | TGTGCCAGCAGTGTGATTGGGTTCGCCACAGATACGCAGTATTTT | - | TRBV2 | - | TRBJ2-3
CASSLSLAGGGDTQYF | TGCGCCAGCAGCTTGTCTCTAGCGGGAGGGGGAGATACGCAGTATTTT | once | TRBV5-1 | TRBD2 | TRBJ2-3